This TCR beta chain is drawn from a study of molecular identifiers for immune sequencing clone quantification (dated by TCRdb to 2016 to 2019). Notes on the research overall: In a replicate experiment, RNA from around 20,000 or 100,000 naive CD8 T cells was split into five aliquots, four of which were sequenced. CD8 T cells were used in a methods study to benchmark molecular-identifier clustering-based TCR repertoire sequencing (MIDCIRS) and TCR RNA copy counting.

Libraries of naive CD8 T cells were built from anywhere between about 19,000 and 1,100,000 sorted cells, with 10%, 30% or 50% of the purified RNA used. Naive CD8 T cells, defined as CD8+CD4-CCR7+CD45RA+, were FACS-sorted into RLT Plus buffer on a BD FACSAria II. Around 11 TCR copies' worth of Jurkat RNA were spiked into roughly 20,000-1,000,000 naive CD8 T cell samples to test detection sensitivity. Enrichment of CD8 T cells was done with RosetteSep CD8+ T Cell Enrichment Cocktail plus Ficoll-Paque, and ACK red cell lysis came afterward. The protocol used for the library was PCR. The sequencing machine was a NextSeq 500. Preparation of bulk TCR libraries followed a previously described approach, with the TCR primers listed in Table S5. Total RNA was purified with the Qiagen AllPrep DNA/RNA kit. Before analysis, reads from multiple sequencing runs of one library were combined. The paper's data handling went like this. Reads were retained only if an exact TCR constant sequence was present, and the retained reads were trimmed to 150 nt and grouped according to their 12-nt molecular barcodes. Reads inside each barcode group were sub-clustered using a 15% Levenshtein threshold, and a quality-weighted consensus sequence was constructed for each RNA molecule. Non-functional sequences were filtered out, along with any lower-count sequence sitting one edit away from another sequence. On the basis of fitting two negative binomial distributions, barcode sub-clusters with fewer than 20% of the maximum read count were discarded. TCRdb took the public reads, trimmed them with fastp at Q25, ran MiXCR for clone calling and kept in-frame beta chains. For every CDR3 protein sequence, its rows merge into one entry that carries the most common genes and DNA. The V and J calls were not made by the authors but by TCRdb's processing. Within this sample are approximately 680,000 distinct CDR3 sequences, with roughly 23% of them counted one time only. The ten largest account for about 0.84% of the sample.

From its cysteine to its phenylalanine, the CDR3 spans 13 amino acids. Just the 39-base CDR3 DNA is kept, in frame starting at base 1. Trimming at the junction amounts to 6 bases on V and 5 bases on J, and the germline ends lie 14 bases apart. CDR1 and CDR2 are read off the germline V gene as MDHEN and SYDVKM. This clonotype was seen ten or more times. Its antigen is not yet known. Base qualities are not recorded, but no much larger clone differs from it by a single base. The study at large found these results: Modeling estimated about three recovered TCR RNA copies per cell, compared with 9.5 to 10 by digital PCR, which implies 30% to 35% capture efficiency. The naive libraries included spiked-in Jurkat TCR RNA (around 9 copies' worth), and this Jurkat TCR RNA is not part of the donor repertoire. In CMV-specific effector cells, clones with more than 20 RNA copies accounted for over 97% of molecules, whereas in naive cells such clones accounted for under 1%. When barcode sub-clustering was not used, chimeric consensus sequences inflated TCR diversity, with chimeras reaching as high as 47%. Even against a background of 850,000 to 1,000,000 naive CD8 T cells, spiked-in Jurkat TCR RNA amounting to a single cell's worth was reported to be detectable. Highly expanded clone sizes could be underestimated if identical TCR molecules share a barcode.

The clonotype comes from a human donor in good health. Some libraries in this study had Jurkat cell RNA spiked in. The chain was built from TRBV28 and TRBJ2-7; TRBD2 is a possible D gene, resting on 5 matching bases. The sequenced material came from naive CD8+ T cells from blood, with Jurkat cell RNA spiked in. The cell subset or site label corresponds to: FACS-sorted CD8+CD4-CCR7+CD45RA+ naive T cells. The DNA sequence is TGTGCCAGCAGCTCGGGAACTCTCGACGAGCAGTACTTC. Protein translation: CASSSGTLDEQYF.